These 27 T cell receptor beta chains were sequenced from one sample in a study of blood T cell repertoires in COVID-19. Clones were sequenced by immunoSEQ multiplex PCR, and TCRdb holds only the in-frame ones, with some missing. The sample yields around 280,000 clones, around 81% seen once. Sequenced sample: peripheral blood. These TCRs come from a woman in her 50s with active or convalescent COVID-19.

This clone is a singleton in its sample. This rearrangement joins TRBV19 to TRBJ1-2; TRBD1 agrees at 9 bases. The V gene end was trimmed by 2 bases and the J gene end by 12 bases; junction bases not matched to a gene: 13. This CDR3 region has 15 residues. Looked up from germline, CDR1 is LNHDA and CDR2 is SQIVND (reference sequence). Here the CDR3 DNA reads TGTGCCAGTAGTATATACTTGACAGGGGGAATCTTGGACACCTTC. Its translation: CASSIYLTGGILDTF.

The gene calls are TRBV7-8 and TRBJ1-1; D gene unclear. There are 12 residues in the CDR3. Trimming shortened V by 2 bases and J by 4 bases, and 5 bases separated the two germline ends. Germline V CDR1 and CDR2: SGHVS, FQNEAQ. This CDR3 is CASSLRGTEAFF. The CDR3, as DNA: TGTGCCAGCAGCTTACGGGGCACTGAAGCTTTCTTT.

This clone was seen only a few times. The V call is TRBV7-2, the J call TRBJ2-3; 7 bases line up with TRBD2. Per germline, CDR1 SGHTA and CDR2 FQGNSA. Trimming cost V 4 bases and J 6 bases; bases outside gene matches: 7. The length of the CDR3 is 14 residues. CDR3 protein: CASSSSGFRDTQYF. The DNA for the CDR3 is TGTGCCAGCAGCTCTAGCGGATTCCGGGATACGCAGTATTTT.

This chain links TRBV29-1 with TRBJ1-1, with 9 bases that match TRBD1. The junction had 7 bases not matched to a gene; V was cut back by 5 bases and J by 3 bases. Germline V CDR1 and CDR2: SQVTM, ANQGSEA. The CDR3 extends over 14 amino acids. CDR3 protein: CSVQPQGAYTEAFF. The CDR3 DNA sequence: TGCAGCGTTCAACCACAGGGGGCTTACACTGAAGCTTTCTTT.

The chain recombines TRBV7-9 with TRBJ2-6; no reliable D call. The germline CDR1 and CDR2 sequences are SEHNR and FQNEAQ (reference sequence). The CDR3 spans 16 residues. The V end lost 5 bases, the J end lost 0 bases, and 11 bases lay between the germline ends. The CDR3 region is CASSRFDNSGANVLTF. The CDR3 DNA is TGTGCCAGCAGCCGGTTCGACAACTCTGGGGCCAACGTCCTGACTTTC.

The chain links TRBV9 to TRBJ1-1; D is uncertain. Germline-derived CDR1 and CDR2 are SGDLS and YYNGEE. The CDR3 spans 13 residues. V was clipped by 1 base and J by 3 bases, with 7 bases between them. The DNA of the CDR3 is TGTGCCAGCAGCGTAAGAGATCACACTGAAGCTTTCTTT. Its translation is CASSVRDHTEAFF.

The CDR3 region is CASSPAGSPSYEQYF. The CDR3, as DNA: TGTGCCAGCAGTCCCGCCGGGTCTCCCTCCTACGAGCAGTACTTC. V gene TRBV28 combines with J gene TRBJ2-7; D uncertain. V was cut by 5 bases and J by 0 bases, with 14 bases left in between. This CDR3 contains 15 residues. Germline V gives CDR1 MDHEN, CDR2 SYDVKM.

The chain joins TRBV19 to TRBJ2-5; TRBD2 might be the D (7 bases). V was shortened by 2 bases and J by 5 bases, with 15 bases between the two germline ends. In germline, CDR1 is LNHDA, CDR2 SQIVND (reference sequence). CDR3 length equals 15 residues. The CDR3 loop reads CASSISGGRAETQYF. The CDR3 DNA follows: TGTGCCAGTAGTATATCGGGGGGCAGGGCGGAGACCCAGTACTTC.

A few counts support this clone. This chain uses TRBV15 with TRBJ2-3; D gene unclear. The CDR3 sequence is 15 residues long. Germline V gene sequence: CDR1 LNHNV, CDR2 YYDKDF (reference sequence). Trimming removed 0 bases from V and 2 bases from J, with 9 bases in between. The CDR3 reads CATSRDRENTDTQYF. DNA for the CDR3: TGTGCCACCAGCAGAGATAGAGAGAACACAGATACGCAGTATTTT.

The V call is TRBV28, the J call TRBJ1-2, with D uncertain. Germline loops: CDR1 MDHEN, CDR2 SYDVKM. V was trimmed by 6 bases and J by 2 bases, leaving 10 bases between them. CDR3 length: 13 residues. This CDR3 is CASRDHQNYGYTF. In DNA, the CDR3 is TGTGCCAGCAGAGATCACCAGAACTATGGCTACACCTTC.

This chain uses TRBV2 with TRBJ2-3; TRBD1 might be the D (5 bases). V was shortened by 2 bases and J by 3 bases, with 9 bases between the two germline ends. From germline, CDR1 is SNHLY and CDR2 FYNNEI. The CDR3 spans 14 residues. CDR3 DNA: TGTGCCAGCAGTGAAAACAGGCGGACAGATACGCAGTATTTT. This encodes CASSENRRTDTQYF.

DNA for the CDR3: TGTGCCAGCAGCGTAGAGGGGACAGGATCACTCTCCTACAATGAGCAGTTCTTC. This gives the protein CASSVEGTGSLSYNEQFF. The chain uses TRBV9 and TRBJ2-1, with 8 bases matching TRBD1. CDR1 is SGDLS and CDR2 is YYNGEE in the germline V gene. Trimming removed 0 bases from V and 0 bases from J; junction bases left unmatched: 8. The CDR3 extends over 18 amino acids.

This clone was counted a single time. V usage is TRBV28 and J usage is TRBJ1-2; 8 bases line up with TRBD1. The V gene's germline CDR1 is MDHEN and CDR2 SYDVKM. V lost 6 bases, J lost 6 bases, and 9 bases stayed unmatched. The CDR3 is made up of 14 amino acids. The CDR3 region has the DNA TGTGCCAGCAGCCTCCTCGACAGGGGAAATGGCTACACCTTC. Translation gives CASSLLDRGNGYTF.

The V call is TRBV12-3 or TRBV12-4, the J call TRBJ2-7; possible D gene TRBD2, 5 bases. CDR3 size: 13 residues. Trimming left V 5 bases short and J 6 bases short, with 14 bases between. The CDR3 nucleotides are TGTGCCAGCAGTACCGATCGGGGAAGCGAGCAGTACTTC. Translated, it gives CASSTDRGSEQYF.

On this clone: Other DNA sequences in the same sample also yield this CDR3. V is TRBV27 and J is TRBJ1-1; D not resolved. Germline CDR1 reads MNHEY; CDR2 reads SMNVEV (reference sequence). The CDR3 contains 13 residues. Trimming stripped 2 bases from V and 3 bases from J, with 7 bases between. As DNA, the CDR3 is TGTGCCAGCAGTTTAACGGGAGACACTGAAGCTTTCTTT. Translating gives CASSLTGDTEAFF.

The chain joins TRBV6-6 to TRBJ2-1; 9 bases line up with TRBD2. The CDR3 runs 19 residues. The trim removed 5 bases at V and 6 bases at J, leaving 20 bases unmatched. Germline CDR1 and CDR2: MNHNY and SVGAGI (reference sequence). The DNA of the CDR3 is TGTGCCAGCAGTCCCCTCCCTAGCGGGACCCTTCCTTGGGGCAATGAGCAGTTCTTC. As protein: CASSPLPSGTLPWGNEQFF.

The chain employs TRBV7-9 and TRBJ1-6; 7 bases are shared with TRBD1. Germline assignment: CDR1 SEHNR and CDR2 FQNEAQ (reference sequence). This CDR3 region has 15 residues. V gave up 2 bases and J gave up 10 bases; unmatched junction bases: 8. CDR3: CASSLKGRGESPLHF. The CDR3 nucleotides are TGTGCCAGCAGCTTAAAGGGCAGGGGGGAATCACCCCTCCACTTT.

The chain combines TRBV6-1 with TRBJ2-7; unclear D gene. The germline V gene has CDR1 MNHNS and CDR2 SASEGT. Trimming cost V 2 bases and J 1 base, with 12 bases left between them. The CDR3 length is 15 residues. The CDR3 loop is CASSEMWAGSYEQYF. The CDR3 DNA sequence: TGTGCCAGCAGTGAAATGTGGGCAGGTTCCTACGAGCAGTACTTC.

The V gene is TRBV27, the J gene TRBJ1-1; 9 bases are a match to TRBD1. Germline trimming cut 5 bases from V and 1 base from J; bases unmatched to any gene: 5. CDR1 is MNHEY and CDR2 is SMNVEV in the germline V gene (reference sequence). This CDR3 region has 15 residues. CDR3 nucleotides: TGTGCCAGCAGTCCGGACAGGGGCGGGAACACTGAAGCTTTCTTT. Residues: CASSPDRGGNTEAFF.

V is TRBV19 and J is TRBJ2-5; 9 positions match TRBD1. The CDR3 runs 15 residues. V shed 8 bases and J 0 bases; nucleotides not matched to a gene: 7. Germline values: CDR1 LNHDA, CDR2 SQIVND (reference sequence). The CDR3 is CASRTTGGNQETQYF. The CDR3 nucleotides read TGTGCCAGTCGCACCACAGGGGGCAACCAAGAGACCCAGTACTTC.

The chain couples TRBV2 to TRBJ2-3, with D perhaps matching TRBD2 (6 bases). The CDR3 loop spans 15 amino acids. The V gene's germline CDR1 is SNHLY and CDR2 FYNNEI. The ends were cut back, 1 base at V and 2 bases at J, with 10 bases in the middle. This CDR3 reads CASSEGRDSTDTQYF. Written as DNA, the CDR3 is TGTGCCAGCAGTGAAGGGAGGGACTCCACAGATACGCAGTATTTT.

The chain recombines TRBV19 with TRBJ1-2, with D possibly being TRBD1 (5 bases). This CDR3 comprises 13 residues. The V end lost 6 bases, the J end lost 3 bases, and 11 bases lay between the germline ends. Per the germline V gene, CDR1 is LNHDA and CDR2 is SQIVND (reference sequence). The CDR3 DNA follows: TGTGCCAGTAGGACAGCCTGGGACTATGGCTACACCTTC. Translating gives CASRTAWDYGYTF.

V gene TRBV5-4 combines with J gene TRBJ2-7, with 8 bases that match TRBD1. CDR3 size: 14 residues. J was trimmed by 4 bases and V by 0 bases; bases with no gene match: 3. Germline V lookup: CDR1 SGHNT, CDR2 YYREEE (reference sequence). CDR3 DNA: TGTGCCAGCAGCTTGGGACAGGGGCGATACGAGCAGTACTTC. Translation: CASSLGQGRYEQYF.

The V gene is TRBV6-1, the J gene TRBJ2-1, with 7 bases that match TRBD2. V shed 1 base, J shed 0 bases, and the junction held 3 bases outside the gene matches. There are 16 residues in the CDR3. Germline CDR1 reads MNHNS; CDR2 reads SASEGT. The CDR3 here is CASSEEVAGSYNEQFF. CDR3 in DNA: TGTGCCAGCAGTGAAGAAGTAGCGGGCTCCTACAATGAGCAGTTCTTC.

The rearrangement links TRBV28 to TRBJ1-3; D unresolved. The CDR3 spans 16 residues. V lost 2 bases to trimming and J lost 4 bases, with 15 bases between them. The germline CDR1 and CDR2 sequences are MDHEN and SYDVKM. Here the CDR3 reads CASSLMGVSSGNTIYF. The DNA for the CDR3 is TGTGCCAGCAGTTTAATGGGCGTATCCTCCGGAAACACCATATATTTT.

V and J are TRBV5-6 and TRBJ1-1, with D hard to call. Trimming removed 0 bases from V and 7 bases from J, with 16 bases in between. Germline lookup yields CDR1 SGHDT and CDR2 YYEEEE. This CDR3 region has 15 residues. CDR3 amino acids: CASSLGSGLDIEAFF. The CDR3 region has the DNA TGTGCCAGCAGCTTGGGGTCGGGTCTTGATATTGAAGCTTTCTTT.

The CDR3 DNA reads TGTGCCAGCTCACCACTGGCTAGCGGGAGTGCCGGGGAGCTGTTTTTT. The encoded protein is CASSPLASGSAGELFF. This chain links TRBV18 with TRBJ2-2, with TRBD2 matching 10 bases. J lost 6 bases, V lost 1 base, and 5 bases had no gene match. The CDR3 sequence is 16 residues long. Germline CDR1 is KGHSH and CDR2 is LQKENI.